The TCR beta chain under discussion was sequenced for a study of blood T cell repertoires in COVID-19 (dated by TCRdb to the early 2020s). General notes on the study: Collaborator samples came from the United States, Italy and Spain and covered acute and convalescent phases of COVID-19. The dataset comprised deeply sampled blood TCRbeta repertoires from subjects exposed to, actively infected with, or recovered from COVID-19. HLA class I and class II types, where available, came from metadata supplied by the sample provider rather than from assay-based typing. The samples were drawn from two sources: the first 160 participants of the ongoing ImmuneRACE study, and over 950 subjects contributed by 6 global collaborators. A de-identified subject ID, COVID-19 status, age in years and sex were almost always included in the sample metadata. The repertoires were released in a freely available public database meant as a resource for research on the immune response to SARS-CoV-2. The material from the prospective study consisted of cDNA or gDNA derived from T cells, B-cell-depleted T cells, or PBMCs. The paper's findings and limits, for the study overall: The amount of clinical and demographic metadata varied by source and participant and was provided uncurated.

V lost 3 bases and J lost 0 bases; the stretch between them is 9 bases long. The CDR3, cysteine through phenylalanine, is 16 amino acids long. The retained sequence is limited to the CDR3, 48 bases, with the frame set at the first base. From a lookup of the germline V gene, CDR1 and CDR2 are SGHTA and FQGTGA. This clone has only one observation. The clone's antigen remains unknown. Base qualities are not recorded, but no much larger clone differs from it by a single base. In Seattle, one collaborating source enrolled patients while the infection was active and tracked those patients longitudinally over the course of disease. Each collaborating institution followed its own protocols to collect whole blood in K2EDTA tubes. Collaborator samples were shipped for TCRbeta analysis as frozen whole blood, isolated PBMCs, or DNA extracted from either sample type. TCRbeta CDR3 regions were amplified from genomic DNA using the immunoSEQ Assay, a bias-controlled multiplex PCR. The published analysis was carried out like this. Nucleated cell counts per sample were estimated from amplification of reference gene primers within the assay. To quantify the absolute abundance of each unique TCRbeta CDR3 rearrangement, sequence reads were collapsed and filtered. For each sample, productive Simpson clonality was calculated as the square root of Simpson's diversity index over productive rearrangements. Held by TCRdb, this immuneACCESS table contains in-frame sequences only and omits some clones. Under half of the omission traces to an unresolved V gene where checked; the cause of the rest is unknown. D and trimming were read from the DNA, whereas the V and J calls and clone size are those reported in that table. The sample profile shows more than 200,000 clones; 75% to 85% of them were found once. The top ten clonotypes cover under 8.5% of the sample.

The sequence is built from TRBV7-3 and TRBJ2-6; matching of 5 bases hints at TRBD2 as the D gene. The sequence was obtained from an elderly woman with COVID-19, enrolled during active disease. The sequenced material came from peripheral blood. The encoded CDR3 is CASSFREGSGANVLTF. The DNA sequence is as follows: TGTGCCAGCAGCTTTAGAGAGGGCTCTGGGGCCAACGTCCTGACTTTC.